A selection of T cell receptor beta chains follows, all from one sample in a study of T cell changes during pregnancy in multiple sclerosis. Measured with immunoSEQ multiplex PCR; TCRdb has only the in-frame clones, and not every one. The table records just under 65,000 clones, approximately 94% of them present only once. The sequencing here drew on CD8+ T cells from peripheral blood mononuclear cells, taken in the second trimester of pregnancy. The receptor set was obtained from a female donor with multiple sclerosis, enrolled in a pregnancy study. Each CDR3 is given without its conserved first and last residue. The order of the fields is J gene, V gene, CDR3 protein.

J: TRBJ2-3
V: TRBV28
CDR3: ASSFLVLKAGGISTDTQY

J: TRBJ1-2
V: TRBV2
CDR3: ASHGDGYT

J: TRBJ2-5
V: TRBV13
CDR3: ASSLDLGGETQY

J: TRBJ2-7
V: TRBV19
CDR3: ASSTFLTGQAFYEQY

J: TRBJ1-2
V: TRBV9
CDR3: ASSVDQGHYGYT

J: TRBJ2-1
V: TRBV6-5
CDR3: ASSQGEGQF

J: TRBJ2-1
V: TRBV29-1
CDR3: SADSYTYNEQF

J: TRBJ2-7
V: TRBV5-6
CDR3: ASSPGLASHEQY

J: TRBJ2-1
V: TRBV7-2
CDR3: ASSPSSYNEQF

J: TRBJ2-2
V: TRBV7-8
CDR3: ASSSGERGNTGELF